This TCR beta chain appears in the sequencing data of a study of T cells after yellow fever vaccination. CDR3 length equals 10 residues. V shed 5 bases and J shed 14 bases, with 10 bases lying between them. Germline CDR1 is GTSNPN and CDR2 is SVGIG (reference sequence). General observations from the study: Contamination by abundant bulk-population clonotypes could be present in FACS-sorted repertoires.

For TCR, cDNA came from 5'RACE template switching, which added a universal primer site and UMIs. TCRdb re-analysed the 5' RACE reads in MiXCR, keeping a single row per CDR3 protein. The sample has 30,000 to 35,000 distinct CDR3 sequences; around 6.7% are singletons. This clonotype appeared many times. The V gene is TRBV30, the J gene TRBJ1-6, with a possible D match to TRBD1 (5 bases). This TCR derives from a man younger than 30 who received the YFV17D yellow fever vaccine. The sample in question was PBMCs, either bulk or a sorted T-cell subset (CD4+, CD8+, memory, or dextramer-sorted; not recorded which), obtained on the day of the first yellow fever vaccination. The CDR3 nucleotides are TGTGCCTGGGGCCGGGGGGCCCTCCACTTT. Its protein product is CAWGRGALHF.